This T cell receptor beta chain was identified during a study of regulatory dendritic cells for organ transplantation. Trimming shortened V by 6 bases and J by 6 bases, and 12 bases separated the two germline ends. This CDR3 has 13 amino acids. Germline assignment: CDR1 MGHRA and CDR2 YSYEKL. On this clone: As yet, its antigen is unknown.

Data came from immunoSEQ multiplex PCR; TCRdb stores just in-frame clones and leaves some out. Among about 21,000 clones listed, over 75% were seen once. Allogeneic regulatory or mature dendritic cells were co-cultured for about 5 days with CFSE-labeled sorted T cells at 1:10. The sequence was obtained from a human donor in good health. Sequenced material: naive CD4+ T cells from blood cultured with regulatory dendritic cells. Noted subset: CD45RA+ naive T cells. This chain joins TRBV4-1 and TRBJ2-1; no clear D gene. CDR3 sequence (DNA): TGCGCCAGCAGTCTGTACCCCGGCAATGAGCAGTTCTTC. The encoded protein is CASSLYPGNEQFF.